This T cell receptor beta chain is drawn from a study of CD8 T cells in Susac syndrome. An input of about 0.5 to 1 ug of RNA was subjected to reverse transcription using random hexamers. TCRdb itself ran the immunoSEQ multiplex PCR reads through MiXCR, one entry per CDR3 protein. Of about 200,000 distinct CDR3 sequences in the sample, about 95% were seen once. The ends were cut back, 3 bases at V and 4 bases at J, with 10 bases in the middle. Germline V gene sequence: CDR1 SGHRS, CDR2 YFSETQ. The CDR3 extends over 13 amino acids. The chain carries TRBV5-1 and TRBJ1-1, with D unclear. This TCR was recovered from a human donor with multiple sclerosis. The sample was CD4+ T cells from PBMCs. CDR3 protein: CASSSGPGTEAFF. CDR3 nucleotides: TGCGCCAGCAGCTCCGGGCCGGGCACTGAAGCTTTCTTT.